This TCR beta chain emerged from a study of shared clonotypes between healthy human individuals. The wider study: Per-donor plates numbered three CD4 naive, three CD4 memory, two CD8 naive and one CD8 memory.

In the sorted-subset replicate PCRs, approximately 200 ng DNA, 25,000 to 35,000 T cell genomes, was used. The assay was immunoSEQ multiplex PCR, and TCRdb's table has in-frame clones only and misses some. The table records about 960,000 clones, about three quarters of them present only once. V trimming: 6 bases; J trimming: 6 bases; junction bases outside the gene matches: 18. The CDR3 extends over 18 amino acids. Germline values: CDR1 SGHTA, CDR2 FQGNSA. Points on this clone: Its antigen is still unknown.

Overall study results and limits: The study found about 5% of naive CD4 clonotypes shared across four donors. In contrast to clonotypes shared by all four donors, non-shared clonotypes had lower generation probabilities.

The rearrangement uses TRBV7-2 and TRBJ2-2; 8 bases are a match to TRBD2. The receptor was derived from a young man in good health. Material: memory CD4+ T cells sorted from blood. Described subset: CD45RA-negative fraction. In DNA, the CDR3 is TGTGCCAGCAGTTCCGGGACTAGTTCTTTCCTCTACGCCGGGGAGCTGTTTTTT. Protein sequence: CASSSGTSSFLYAGELFF.